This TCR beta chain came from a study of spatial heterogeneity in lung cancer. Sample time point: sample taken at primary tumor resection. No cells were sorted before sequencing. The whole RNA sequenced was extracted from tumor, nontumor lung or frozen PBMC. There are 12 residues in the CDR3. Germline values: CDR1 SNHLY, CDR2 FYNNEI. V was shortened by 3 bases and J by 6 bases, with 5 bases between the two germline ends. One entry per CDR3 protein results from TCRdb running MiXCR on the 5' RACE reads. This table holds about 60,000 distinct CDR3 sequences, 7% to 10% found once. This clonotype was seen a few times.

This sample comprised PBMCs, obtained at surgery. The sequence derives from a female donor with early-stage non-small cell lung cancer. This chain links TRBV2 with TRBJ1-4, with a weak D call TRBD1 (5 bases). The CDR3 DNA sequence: TGTGCCAGCAGTGACAGGGATGAAAAACTGTTTTTT. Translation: CASSDRDEKLFF.